This T cell receptor beta chain was obtained from a study of OX40 agonist ivuxolimab in advanced cancers. About the full investigation: Ivuxolimab, which targeted the costimulatory receptor OX40 (CD134), was an agonistic, fully human IgG2 monoclonal antibody. The purpose of peripheral TCRbeta sequencing was to test whether ivuxolimab changed TCR sequence diversity and led to clonal T-cell expansion. Among the approximately 50 dose-escalation patients, approximately 20 had hepatocellular carcinoma, 15 or so melanoma, 9 renal cell carcinoma and 9 head and neck cancer. The paper covers the monotherapy dose-escalation part of the phase I ivuxolimab trial, which included N ≈ 50 patients. Partial responses occurred in three dose-escalation patients: two with cutaneous melanoma and one with hepatocellular carcinoma. Prior anti-PD-1, anti-PD-L1 or anti-CTLA-4 therapy was permitted, and checkpoint inhibitors had been received by about 37% of dose-escalation patients. Intravenous ivuxolimab was administered to patients every 2 weeks at six dose levels: 0.01, 0.1, 0.3, 1.5, 3 and 10 mg/kg. In the dose-escalation cohort, roughly 82% of patients were male, and the mean age was approximately 60 years with a range of roughly 23 to 79.

To sequence the TCRbeta CDR3 region, genomic DNA was isolated from the sorted cells. The immunoSEQ Assay was used to sequence the TCRbeta CDR3 regions. Entries here come from immuneACCESS through TCRdb and include only in-frame sequences with V and J called. Some clones fail to appear in such tables; in the studies checked, an unresolved V gene covers under half of the shortfall, and the cause of the remainder is unknown. The sample yields approximately 55,000 clones; approximately 83% were counted once. The biggest ten clones account for approximately 13% of the sample. What the research found in general, with its limitations: In the 0.1-3.0 mg/kg groups, partial responders were among the patients with the lowest normalized peripheral clonal expansion, particularly in CD8+ T cells. After ivuxolimab, CD8+ T cells had more expanded clones than CD4+ T cells on average. Antigen specificity was not determined for the clonally expanded peripheral T cells. Low levels of normalized T-cell clonal expansion were also seen in some nonresponding patients. At doses from 0.1 to 3.0 mg/kg, clonal expansion was seen in both CD4+ and CD8+ blood T cells between baseline and week 6.

A remark on this clone: No cognate antigen has been identified for it. Germline is not matched at one junction end, which may reflect a read error.

The CDR3 runs 15 amino acids, cysteine and phenylalanine included. Only CDR3 DNA is held: 45 bases, read in frame from base 1. Reading the germline V gene gives CDR1 MDHEN and CDR2 SYDVKM. Patients with autoimmune disease history or receiving systemic immunosuppression were excluded from the trial. Peripheral blood for TCR sequencing was collected from all dose cohorts at baseline, on cycle 4 day 1, and on cycle 7 day 1. The samples were drawn from a first-in-human, open-label, multicenter phase I dose-escalation trial of ivuxolimab. Adults with locally advanced or metastatic melanoma, renal cell carcinoma, hepatocellular carcinoma or head and neck squamous cell carcinoma were enrolled in the trial. Before TCR sequencing, CD4+ and CD8+ T cells were separately sorted from peripheral blood.

The rearrangement joined TRBV28 to TRBJ2-7, and TRBD1 aligns with 9 junction nucleotides. This TCR derives from an adult with an advanced solid tumor such as melanoma, head and neck, liver or kidney cancer. The material was CD4+ or CD8+ T cells sorted from blood, obtained in a trial of the OX40 agonist ivuxolimab. The bases read TGTGCCAGCAGCCGCCAGGGGACAGGGTCCTTCGAGCAGTACTTC. Translation gives CASSRQGTGSFEQYF.